Reported below is one T cell receptor beta chain. The data derive from a study of blood T cell repertoires in COVID-19. For the study at large: Some COVID-19 samples were acute and others convalescent; all came from the United States, Italy and Spain. Sample material is recorded as cDNA or gDNA derived from T cells, B-cell-depleted T cells, or PBMCs.

In the source study's methods: By means of reference gene primer amplification, nucleated cell counts were estimated. The table came from immunoSEQ multiplex PCR; TCRdb's copy has only in-frame clones and leaves some out. That table gives V, J and clone size, and the DNA gave D and trimming. The sample holds about 110,000 clones, over 60% seen once. The CDR3 covers 18 residues. The sequencing input was peripheral blood. The receptor was derived from a woman of 80 years or more with active or convalescent COVID-19. The gene calls are TRBV21-1 and TRBJ2-3; whether TRBD2, the table's D call, matches the DNA was not checked. TRBV21-1 is described as a pseudogene. In DNA, the CDR3 is TGTGCCAGCAGCAAAGATGGGAGCAGCTCCGGCAGCACAGATACGCAGTATTTT. This gives the protein CASSKDGSSSGSTDTQYF.